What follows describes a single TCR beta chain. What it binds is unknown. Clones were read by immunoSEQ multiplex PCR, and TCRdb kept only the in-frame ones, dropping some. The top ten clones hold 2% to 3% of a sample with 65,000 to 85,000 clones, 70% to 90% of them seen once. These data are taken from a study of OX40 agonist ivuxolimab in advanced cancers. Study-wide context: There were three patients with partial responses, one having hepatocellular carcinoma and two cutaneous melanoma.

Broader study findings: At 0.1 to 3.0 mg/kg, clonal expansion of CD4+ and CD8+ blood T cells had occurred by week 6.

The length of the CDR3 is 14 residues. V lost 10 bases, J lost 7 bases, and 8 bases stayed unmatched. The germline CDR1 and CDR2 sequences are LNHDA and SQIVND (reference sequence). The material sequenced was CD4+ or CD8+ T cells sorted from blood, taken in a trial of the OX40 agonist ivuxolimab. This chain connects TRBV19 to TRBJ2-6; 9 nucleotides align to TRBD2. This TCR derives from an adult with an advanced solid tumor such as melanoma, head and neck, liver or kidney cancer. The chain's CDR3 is CAISSGEGANVLTF. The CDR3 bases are TGTGCCATATCTAGCGGGGAGGGAGCCAACGTCCTGACTTTC.